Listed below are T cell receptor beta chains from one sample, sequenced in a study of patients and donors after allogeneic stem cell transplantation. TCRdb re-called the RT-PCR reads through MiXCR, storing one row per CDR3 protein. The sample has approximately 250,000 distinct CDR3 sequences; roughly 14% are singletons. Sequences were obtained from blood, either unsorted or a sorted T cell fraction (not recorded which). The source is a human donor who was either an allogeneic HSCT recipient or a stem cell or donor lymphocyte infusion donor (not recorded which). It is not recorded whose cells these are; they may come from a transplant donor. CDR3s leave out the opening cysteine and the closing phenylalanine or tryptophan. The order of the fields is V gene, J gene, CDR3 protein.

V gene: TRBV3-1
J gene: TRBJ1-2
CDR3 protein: ASSQDAAQLYGYT

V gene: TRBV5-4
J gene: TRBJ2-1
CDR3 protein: ASSWDRGYNEQF

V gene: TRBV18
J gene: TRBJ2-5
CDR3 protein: ASYFERGILLQETQY

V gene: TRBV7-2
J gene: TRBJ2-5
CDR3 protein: ASSTGEGVVETQY

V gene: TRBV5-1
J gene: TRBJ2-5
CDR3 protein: ASSLRSGRVETQY

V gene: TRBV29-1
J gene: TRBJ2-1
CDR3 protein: SGLAGVVSSEQF

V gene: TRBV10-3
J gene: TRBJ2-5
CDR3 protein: ANGLPETQY

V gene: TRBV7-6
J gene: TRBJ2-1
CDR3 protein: ASSFGVNNEQF

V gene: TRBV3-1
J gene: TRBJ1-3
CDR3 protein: ASSPQTGTAGNTIY

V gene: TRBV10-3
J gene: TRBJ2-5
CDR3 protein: AIKQEGSQETQY

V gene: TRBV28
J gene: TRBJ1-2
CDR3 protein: ASTGFDYGYT

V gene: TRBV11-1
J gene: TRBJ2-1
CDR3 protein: ASSLAPGLAGEGYNEQF

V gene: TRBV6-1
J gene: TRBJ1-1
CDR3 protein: ASHKGRDTEAF

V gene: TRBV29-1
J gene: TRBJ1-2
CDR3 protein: SVTPGTGVNYGYT

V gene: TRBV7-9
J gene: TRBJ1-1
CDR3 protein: ASSSRTGGNAEAF

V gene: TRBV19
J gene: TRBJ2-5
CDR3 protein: ASSIGAVQETQY

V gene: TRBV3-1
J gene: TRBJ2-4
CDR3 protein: ASSQGRGTATIQY

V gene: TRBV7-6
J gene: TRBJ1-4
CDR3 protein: ASSLWANEKLF

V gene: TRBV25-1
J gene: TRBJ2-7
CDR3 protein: ASQTSAVLH

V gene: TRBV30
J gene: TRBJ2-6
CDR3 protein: AWRQGGGANVLT

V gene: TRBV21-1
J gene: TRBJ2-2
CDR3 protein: ASSTPPGRGRTGELF

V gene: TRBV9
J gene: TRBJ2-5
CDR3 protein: ASSVGQIQETQY

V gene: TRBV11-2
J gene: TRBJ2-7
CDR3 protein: ASSASRAGGSSYEQY

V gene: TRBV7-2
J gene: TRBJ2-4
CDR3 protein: ASSDSPLAKNIQY

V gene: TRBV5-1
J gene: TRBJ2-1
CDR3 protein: ASSLGVAVSYNEQF

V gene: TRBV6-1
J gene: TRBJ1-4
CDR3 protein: ASSDPVLTNEKLF

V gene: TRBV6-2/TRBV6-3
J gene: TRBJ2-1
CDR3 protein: ASTLLGSRQNEQF

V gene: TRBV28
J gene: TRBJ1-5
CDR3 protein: ASTGTRNQPQH

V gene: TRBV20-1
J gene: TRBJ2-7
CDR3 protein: SAGTVAYEQY

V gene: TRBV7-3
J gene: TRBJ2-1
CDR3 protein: ASSLTGDGYNEQF

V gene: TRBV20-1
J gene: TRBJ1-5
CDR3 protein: SATAQGRHQH

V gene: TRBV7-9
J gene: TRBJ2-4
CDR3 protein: ASRDGGNIQY

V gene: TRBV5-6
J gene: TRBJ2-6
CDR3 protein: ASSFPGSGANVLT

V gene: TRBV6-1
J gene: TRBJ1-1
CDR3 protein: ASSEAIGNTEAF

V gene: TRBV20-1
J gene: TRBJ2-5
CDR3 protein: SAPPGTGEETQY

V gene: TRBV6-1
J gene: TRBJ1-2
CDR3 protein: ASSRSRDPYGYT

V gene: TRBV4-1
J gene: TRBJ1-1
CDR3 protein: ASSPRVYGDTEAF

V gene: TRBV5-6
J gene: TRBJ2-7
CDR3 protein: ASSLDRSYEQY

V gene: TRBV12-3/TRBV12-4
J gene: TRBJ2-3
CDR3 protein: ASSLGQVADTQY

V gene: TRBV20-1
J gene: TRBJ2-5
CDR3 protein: SAPVSPRLSGGETQY

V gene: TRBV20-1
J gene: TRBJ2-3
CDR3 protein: SAAGREDSSTDTQY

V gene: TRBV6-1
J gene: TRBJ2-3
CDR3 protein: ASWSRGYTDTQY

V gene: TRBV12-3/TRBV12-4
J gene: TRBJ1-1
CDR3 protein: ASSPQTGTGYAF

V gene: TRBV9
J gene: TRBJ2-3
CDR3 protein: ASSVVGSDTQY